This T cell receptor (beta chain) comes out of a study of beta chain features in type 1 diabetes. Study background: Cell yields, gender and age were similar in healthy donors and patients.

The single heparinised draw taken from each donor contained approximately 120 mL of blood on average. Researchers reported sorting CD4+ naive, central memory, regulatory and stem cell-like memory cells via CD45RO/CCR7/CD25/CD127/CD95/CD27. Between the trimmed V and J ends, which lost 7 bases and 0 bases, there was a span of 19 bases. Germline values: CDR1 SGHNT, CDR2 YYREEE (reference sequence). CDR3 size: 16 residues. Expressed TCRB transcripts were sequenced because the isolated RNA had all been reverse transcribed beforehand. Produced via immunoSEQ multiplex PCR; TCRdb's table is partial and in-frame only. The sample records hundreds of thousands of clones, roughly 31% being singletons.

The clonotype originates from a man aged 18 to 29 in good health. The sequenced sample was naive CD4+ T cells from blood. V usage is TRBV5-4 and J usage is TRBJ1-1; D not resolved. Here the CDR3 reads CASGAPKGWVNTEAFF. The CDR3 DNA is TGTGCCAGCGGCGCCCCCAAGGGATGGGTGAACACTGAAGCTTTCTTT.